This TCR beta chain was identified in a study of T-cell reconstitution after alpha-beta-depleted transplantation in children. Study outcomes and limitations: T cells produced anew were the main source of T-cell counts and diversity one year after transplant.

Note on this clonotype: The antigen is undetermined. This may stem from a read error, because a much larger clone lies one nucleotide away. This CDR3 fails to terminate in the conserved phenylalanine or tryptophan, so it likely reflects a read error.

Construction of the TCRbeta library involved unique molecular identifiers. TCRdb re-derived calls from the PCR reads in MiXCR, one entry per CDR3 protein. Among 200,000 to 250,000 distinct CDR3 sequences, about 24% were seen once, and the ten largest hold about 5%. This CDR3 has 13 residues. Trimming took 7 bases from V and 2 from J, leaving 11 bases between them. The chain recombines TRBV12-3 or TRBV12-4 with TRBJ2-5, with D unresolved. The source is a female patient aged 2-15 years who had a stem cell transplant for congenital amegakaryocytic thrombocytopenia, so the T cells may come from the graft donor. Sequencing was performed on PBMCs, mostly from graft donor cells, taken 360 days after TCRalphabeta/CD19-depleted stem cell transplant. Written as DNA, the CDR3 is TGTGCCAGCATGGAAGGGCTTCAAGAGACCCAGTACTTG. Encoded protein: CASMEGLQETQYL.